This T cell receptor (beta chain) derives from a study of blood T cells in healthy people across ages. V lost 6 bases to trimming and J lost 0 bases, with 14 bases between them. The germline V gene has CDR1 SGHTA and CDR2 FQGNSA. The CDR3 has 15 amino acids. Through a sample-barcoded 5' primer and a J-beta primer mix, a second PCR was run for about 6 to 12 cycles. Each cDNA molecule was tagged by a template-switch adaptor that had 12 random nucleotides. TCRdb re-derived calls from the 5' RACE reads in MiXCR, one entry per CDR3 protein. The table records 600,000 or so distinct CDR3 sequences, about 30% of them present only once. Each donor had around 9.2 milliliters of peripheral blood drawn. This clonotype showed up many times.

What was sequenced was blood. This chain links TRBV7-2 with TRBJ2-5, with D tentatively TRBD1 (5 bases). The origin of this receptor is an elderly woman in good health. The DNA of the CDR3 is TGTGCCAGCAGACCAAGGGGTAGCCACCAAGAGACCCAGTACTTC. Translating it yields CASRPRGSHQETQYF.